The 12 T cell receptor beta chains given below trace back to one sample, sequenced in a study of cytomegalovirus exposure and HLA in healthy donors. The PCR used 60 Vbeta and 13 Jbeta primers. Some clones are missing from TCRdb's copy, which holds only in-frame ones; the method was immunoSEQ multiplex PCR. Of approximately 170,000 clones in the sample, under 85% were seen once. The sample was PBMCs. The receptors come from a woman between 18 and 29 years old in good health and CMV-seropositive.

The chain joins TRBV6-4 to TRBJ2-2, with a possible D match to TRBD2 (7 bases). Trimming took 4 bases from V and 7 from J, leaving 13 bases between them. This CDR3 comprises 14 residues. Germline V gene sequence: CDR1 MRHNA, CDR2 SNTAGT. The CDR3 here is CASSASGGGGELFF. In DNA, the CDR3 is TGTGCCAGCAGTGCTAGCGGAGGGGGCGGGGAGCTGTTTTTT.

With respect to this clone: One end of the junction is discordant with germline, which a read error may explain. The rearrangement links TRBV5-1 to TRBJ1-6; 7 nucleotides align to TRBD1. The germline CDR1 and CDR2 sequences are SGHRS and YFSETQ. This CDR3 is 18 amino acids long. The CDR3 DNA reads TGCGCCAGCAGCTTGGGGGACAGTCCCTCTCACGGTAATTCACCCCCCCACTTT. Its translation: CASSLGDSPSHGNSPPHF. Together with reference TRBV5-1 and TRBJ1-6, the CDR3 gives the full variable domain: KAGVTQTPRYLIKTRGQQVTLSCSPISGHRSVSWYQQTPGQGLQFLFEYFSETQRNKGNFPGRFSGRQFSNSRSEMNVSTLELGDSALYLCASSLGDSPSHGNSPPHFGNGTRLTVT.

This chain uses TRBV5-6 with TRBJ2-4; possibly TRBD2 for D (6 bases). CDR1 and CDR2 from the germline V gene are SGHDT and YYEEEE. The CDR3 length is 16 residues. V was shortened by 1 base and J by 0 bases, with 11 bases between the two germline ends. CDR3 sequence reads: CASSLQTLAAKNIQYF. DNA for the CDR3: TGTGCCAGCAGCTTGCAGACACTAGCAGCCAAAAACATTCAGTACTTC.

This clone was recorded only once. The gene calls are TRBV21-1 and TRBJ1-1. TRBV21-1 is termed a pseudogene. The CDR3 has 13 residues. CDR3 sequence (DNA): TGTGCCAGCAGCAAGATCGAGGGAACTGAAGCTTTCTTT. Protein product: CASSKIEGTEAFF.

The chain couples TRBV2 to TRBJ2-5; TRBD2 matches at 10 bases. V lost 6 bases and J lost 2; bases outside the gene matches: 3. CDR3 length equals 14 residues. Germline lookup yields CDR1 SNHLY and CDR2 FYNNEI. DNA of the CDR3: TGTGCCAGCAGGGCAGCGGGGGGGCAAGAGACCCAGTACTTC. Encoded protein: CASRAAGGQETQYF. The full variable domain, rest sourced from reference TRBV2 and TRBJ2-5, is EPEVTQTPSHQVTQMGQEVILRCVPISNHLYFYWYRQILGQKVEFLVSFYNNEISEKSEIFDDQFSVERPDGSNFTLKIRSTKLEDSAMYFCASRAAGGQETQYFGPGTRLLVL.

This chain joins TRBV19 and TRBJ2-3; 7 nucleotides match TRBD1. Germline trimming cut 5 bases from V and 2 bases from J; bases unmatched to any gene: 7. The CDR3 is 15 amino acids. CDR1 LNHDA and CDR2 SQIVND come from the germline V gene (reference sequence). The CDR3 DNA sequence: TGTGCCAGTAGTCTCCGGGACAGTTACACAGATACGCAGTATTTT. As protein: CASSLRDSYTDTQYF.

This clone was seen only once. The chain combines TRBV30 with TRBJ2-5; 12 nucleotides align to TRBD2. The CDR3 has 15 amino acids. In germline, CDR1 is GTSNPN, CDR2 SVGIG (reference sequence). V shed 0 bases, J shed 7 bases, and the junction held 6 bases outside the gene matches. The DNA of the CDR3 is TGTGCCTGGAGTGTACTTCCTAGCGGGGGGGTGACCCAGTACTTC. This codes for CAWSVLPSGGVTQYF.

The gene calls are TRBV11-2 and TRBJ2-5; 8 bases are shared with TRBD1. This CDR3 contains 15 residues. V shed 5 bases, J shed 0 bases, and the junction held 5 bases outside the gene matches. In germline, CDR1 is SGHAT, CDR2 FQNNGV. CDR3: CASSRRTGHQETQYF. CDR3 coding DNA: TGTGCCAGCAGCCGACGGACAGGGCACCAAGAGACCCAGTACTTC. Using reference TRBV11-2 and TRBJ2-5 for the parts outside the CDR3, the full variable domain is EAGVAQSPRYKIIEKRQSVAFWCNPISGHATLYWYQQILGQGPKLLIQFQNNGVVDDSQLPKDRFSAERLKGVDSTLKIQPAKLEDSAVYLCASSRRTGHQETQYFGPGTRLLVL.

The chain links TRBV5-1 to TRBJ2-5; no clear D. The V end was cut by 1 base, the J end by 1 base, with 8 bases between. The CDR3 has 14 amino acids. The germline CDR1 and CDR2 sequences are SGHRS and YFSETQ. Written as DNA, the CDR3 is TGCGCCAGCAGCTTGAGGTCAGGCCAAGAGACCCAGTACTTC. Translating gives CASSLRSGQETQYF. The variable domain in full, with the rest retrieved from reference TRBV5-1 and TRBJ2-5, is KAGVTQTPRYLIKTRGQQVTLSCSPISGHRSVSWYQQTPGQGLQFLFEYFSETQRNKGNFPGRFSGRQFSNSRSEMNVSTLELGDSALYLCASSLRSGQETQYFGPGTRLLVL.

The chain couples TRBV7-2 to TRBJ2-5; D not certain. There are 12 residues in the CDR3. V was cut by 3 bases and J by 7 bases, with 9 bases left in between. Germline CDR1 reads SGHTA; CDR2 reads FQGNSA. The CDR3 sequence: CASSFQRGTQYF. The CDR3, as DNA: TGTGCCAGCAGCTTTCAGCGCGGGACCCAGTACTTC.

The chain is built from TRBV10-2 and TRBJ2-1, with 7 bases matching TRBD1. Germline CDR1 reads WSHSY; CDR2 reads SAAADI. With V trimmed by 7 bases and J by 6 bases, 9 bases remained unmatched. The CDR3 loop spans 14 amino acids. The CDR3 DNA reads TGCGCCAGCACCTCGGCTTCAGGGGGCAATGAGCAGTTCTTC. Amino acid sequence: CASTSASGGNEQFF.

In its sample, this clone was seen a few times. This sequence joins TRBV5-4 and TRBJ2-7; 10 positions match TRBD1. Germline V gene lookup returns CDR1 SGHNT and CDR2 YYREEE (reference sequence). This CDR3 contains 15 residues. V lost 1 base, J lost 2 bases, and 3 bases stayed unmatched. The chain's CDR3 is CASSLRQGATYEQYF. The CDR3 DNA reads TGTGCCAGCAGCTTGCGACAGGGGGCGACCTACGAGCAGTACTTC.